This entry describes one TCR beta chain. This sample was taken from a study of T-cell memory formation after mild COVID-19. TCRdb used MiXCR to reprocess the 5' RACE reads, holding one entry per CDR3 protein. Of approximately 300,000 distinct CDR3 sequences listed, around 15% are singletons. J was trimmed by 3 bases and V by 6 bases; bases with no gene match: 8. Per germline, CDR1 SNHLY and CDR2 FYNNEI. This CDR3 comprises 14 residues. The chain employs TRBV2 and TRBJ2-7; TRBD1 agrees at 7 bases. The receptor comes from a man aged 18 to 30 who had mild COVID-19 (a few samples of this study predate the infection). Cell type and time point are not known. The sample comprised PBMCs or a T cell subset sorted from them (not recorded which). Written as DNA, the CDR3 is TGTGCCAGCAGCGACCTTGGGACAGACTACGAGCAGTACTTC. Residues: CASSDLGTDYEQYF.